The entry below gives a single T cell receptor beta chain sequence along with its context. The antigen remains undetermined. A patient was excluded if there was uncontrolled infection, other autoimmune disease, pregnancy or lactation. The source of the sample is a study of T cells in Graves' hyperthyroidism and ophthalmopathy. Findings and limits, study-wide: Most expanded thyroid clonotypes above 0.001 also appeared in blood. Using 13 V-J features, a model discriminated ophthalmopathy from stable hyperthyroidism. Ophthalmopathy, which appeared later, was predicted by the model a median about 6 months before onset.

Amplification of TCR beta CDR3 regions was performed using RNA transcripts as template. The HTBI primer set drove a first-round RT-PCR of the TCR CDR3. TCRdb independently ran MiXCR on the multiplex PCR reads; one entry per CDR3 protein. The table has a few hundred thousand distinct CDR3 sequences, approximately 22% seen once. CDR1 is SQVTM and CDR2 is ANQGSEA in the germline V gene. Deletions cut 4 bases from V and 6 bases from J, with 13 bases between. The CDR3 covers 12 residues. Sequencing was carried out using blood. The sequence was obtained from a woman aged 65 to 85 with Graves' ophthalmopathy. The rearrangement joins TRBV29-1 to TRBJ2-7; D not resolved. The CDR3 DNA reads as TGCAGCGTTGGCGAAGGGCGCCCCGAGCAGTACTTC. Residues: CSVGEGRPEQYF.